Listed below are T cell receptor beta chains from one sample, sequenced in a study of T-cell reconstitution after alpha-beta-depleted transplantation in children. TCRdb re-derived calls from the PCR reads in MiXCR, one entry per CDR3 protein. The profile shows 350,000 to 450,000 distinct CDR3 sequences, around 21% of them singletons. The specimen comprised PBMCs from the stem cell graft donor, sampled from the stem cell graft. The origin of the receptors is a human donor who donated a stem cell graft to a child with acute myeloid leukemia. CDR3s include the opening cysteine and the closing phenylalanine or tryptophan. D genes are given only for firm matches. The size entry is marked missing in some rows and otherwise reads once, few, many or a size class.

size	V	J	D	DNA	CDR3
few	TRBV7-2	TRBJ2-1	-	TGTGCCAGCAGCTTATTGACAGAGATCTCCTACAATGAGCAGTTCTTC	CASSLLTEISYNEQFF
many	TRBV6-2/TRBV6-3	TRBJ2-7	-	TGTGCCAGCAGTTACTCGACTAGCTCCTACGAGCAGTACTTC	CASSYSTSSYEQYF
-	TRBV29-1	TRBJ2-6	-	TGCAGCGTTGATCGGGCGGGGGCCAACGTCCTGACTTTC	CSVDRAGANVLTF
-	TRBV30	TRBJ2-1	-	TGTGCCTGGGATACAGGGTATGACAATGAGCAGTTCTTC	CAWDTGYDNEQFF
-	TRBV25-1	TRBJ2-2	-	TGTGCCAGCAGTGAATGGGCGACCGGGGAGCTGTTTTTT	CASSEWATGELFF
few	TRBV27	TRBJ2-7	TRBD2	TGTGCCAGCAGTTCCTTCTATCGAGGGACTAGAGTCTACGAGCAGTACTTC	CASSSFYRGTRVYEQYF
many	TRBV29-1	TRBJ1-1	-	TGCAGCTCAGGGGACGAGGACACTGAAGCTTTCTTT	CSSGDEDTEAFF
-	TRBV7-8	TRBJ2-5	-	TGTGCCAGCAGCTTAGCAATAAGAATCCAAGAGACCCAGTACTTC	CASSLAIRIQETQYF
few	TRBV12-3/TRBV12-4	TRBJ2-7	TRBD1	TGTGCCAGCACTCCCGGGACAGTATTCGGAGAGCAGTACTTC	CASTPGTVFGEQYF
few	TRBV7-9	TRBJ2-7	-	TGTGCCAGCAGCTTCTCGGGGCAGGGCTACGAGCAGTACTTC	CASSFSGQGYEQYF
-	TRBV14	TRBJ2-1	-	TGTGCCAGCAGCCAACTAGCCCCCTACGGAGAGCAGTTCTTC	CASSQLAPYGEQFF
-	TRBV15	TRBJ2-7	TRBD1	TGTGCCACCAGCAGAAGGGACAGAGCCCTGTACTTC	CATSRRDRALYF
many	TRBV10-3	TRBJ2-1	TRBD2	TGTGCCTCGGGACTAGCGGGAGGGCCGGGGCAGTTCTTC	CASGLAGGPGQFF
-	TRBV20-1	TRBJ1-3	-	TGCAGTGCTAGACGGGGTATAGCTGGAAACACCATATATTTT	CSARRGIAGNTIYF
-	TRBV5-6	TRBJ2-5	-	TGTGCCATTAGGATACTCGGGGCTAGAGAGACCCAGTACTTC	CAIRILGARETQYF
-	TRBV12-3/TRBV12-4	TRBJ2-1	-	TGTGCCAGCAGTCCTACTCCGGGGCTCCATCTGGATGAGCAGTTCTTC	CASSPTPGLHLDEQFF
few	TRBV29-1	TRBJ2-5	-	TGCAGCTCTGCCGAGGCTGGGGGGCTGAAGACCCAGTACTTC	CSSAEAGGLKTQYF
-	TRBV29-1	TRBJ2-7	-	TGCAGCGTTACCGGTGGGGGGGGCGCGAGGAGGGACGAGCAGTACTTC	CSVTGGGGARRDEQYF
-	TRBV28	TRBJ2-7	TRBD2	TGTGCCAGCAGCCGACTAGCGATTGGTGGAGGGCAGTACTTC	CASSRLAIGGGQYF
few	TRBV6-5	TRBJ1-5	-	TGTGCCAGCAGTTACTCCTCCAGGAACAATCAGCCCCAGCATTTT	CASSYSSRNNQPQHF
few	TRBV7-8	TRBJ2-3	TRBD2	TGTGCCAGTTCCGGGACTAGCGGGAGGGCGTTAACAGATACGCAGTATTTT	CASSGTSGRALTDTQYF
-	TRBV4-2	TRBJ2-7	TRBD1	TGTGCCAGCAGCCCCCTGACAGGGTTCGAGCAGTACTTC	CASSPLTGFEQYF
few	TRBV20-1	TRBJ2-7	-	TGCAGTGCTAGGGGGGACGGAGCGGGCTACGAGCAGTACTTC	CSARGDGAGYEQYF
-	TRBV5-1	TRBJ2-5	-	TGCGCCAGCAGCTTGGCCTCTGGGATATGGGAGACCCAGTACTTC	CASSLASGIWETQYF
-	TRBV20-1	TRBJ2-1	TRBD2	TGCTGTGCGCCACCTCCCCTAGCGGACCGAATGGATGAGCAGTTCTTC	CCAPPPLADRMDEQFF
few	TRBV4-3	TRBJ2-1	TRBD2	TGCGCCAGCAGCCCGCTAGCGGGTGTAGGCGGTGAGCAGTTCTTC	CASSPLAGVGGEQFF
-	TRBV20-1	TRBJ2-7	-	TGCAGTGCTAGAGGGATGGGCCAGACCTACGAGCAGTACTTC	CSARGMGQTYEQYF
-	TRBV4-2	TRBJ1-1	-	TGTGCCAGCAGCCAAGACCCAGCCCAAGCTTTCTTT	CASSQDPAQAFF
-	TRBV7-9	TRBJ1-2	-	TGTGCCAGCAGCTTAGAGGCTGGCTACACCTTC	CASSLEAGYTF
-	TRBV20-1	TRBJ2-5	-	TGCAGTGCTAGAGTCGTGGGAGTAGAGACCCAGTACTTC	CSARVVGVETQYF
-	TRBV4-1	TRBJ2-7	-	TGCGCCAGCAGCCAAGATCCTGCAGGGATGATCTACGAGCAGTACTTC	CASSQDPAGMIYEQYF
many	TRBV6-1	TRBJ2-1	TRBD1	TGTGCCAGCAGCAGGGACAGGGGGTATAGAAATGAGCAGTTCTTC	CASSRDRGYRNEQFF
few	TRBV13	TRBJ1-4	TRBD1	TGTGCCAGCAGCCCCAGGGGGTTTAATGAAAAACTGTTTTTT	CASSPRGFNEKLFF
-	TRBV12-3/TRBV12-4	TRBJ2-2	-	TGTGCCAGCAGTTACAGGAACCTAAACACCGGGGAGCTGTTTTTT	CASSYRNLNTGELFF
many	TRBV12-3/TRBV12-4	TRBJ2-1	TRBD1	TGTGCCAGCAGTTTTTCCGGGACAGGGTCCAGGGATGAGCAGTTCTTC	CASSFSGTGSRDEQFF
-	TRBV12-3/TRBV12-4	TRBJ2-4	-	TGTGCCAGCAGTGCCCAGCGAGGCGTAAACATTCAGTACTTC	CASSAQRGVNIQYF
few	TRBV20-1	TRBJ2-3	TRBD1	TGCAGTGCTAGAGGCAGACAGGGCAGCGTAGATACGCAGTATTTT	CSARGRQGSVDTQYF
-	TRBV3-1	TRBJ2-3	-	TGTGCCAGCAGCCCTCCCGAGGGGCTTACAGATACGCAGTATTTT	CASSPPEGLTDTQYF
many	TRBV6-5	TRBJ1-1	-	TGTGCCAGCAGTTACACTAACTTGGGGCAGGGGAACACTGAAGCTTTCTTT	CASSYTNLGQGNTEAFF
few	TRBV6-6	TRBJ2-1	-	TGTGCCAGCAGTTACTCTCCTAATACTGAGCAGTTCTTC	CASSYSPNTEQFF
many	TRBV20-1	TRBJ1-1	-	TGCAGTGCTAGGCGGGTAATGAACACTGAAGCTTTCTTT	CSARRVMNTEAFF
-	TRBV7-9	TRBJ1-1	-	TGTGCCAGCAGCCCAACCGGGTCGGACACTGAAGCTTTCTTT	CASSPTGSDTEAFF